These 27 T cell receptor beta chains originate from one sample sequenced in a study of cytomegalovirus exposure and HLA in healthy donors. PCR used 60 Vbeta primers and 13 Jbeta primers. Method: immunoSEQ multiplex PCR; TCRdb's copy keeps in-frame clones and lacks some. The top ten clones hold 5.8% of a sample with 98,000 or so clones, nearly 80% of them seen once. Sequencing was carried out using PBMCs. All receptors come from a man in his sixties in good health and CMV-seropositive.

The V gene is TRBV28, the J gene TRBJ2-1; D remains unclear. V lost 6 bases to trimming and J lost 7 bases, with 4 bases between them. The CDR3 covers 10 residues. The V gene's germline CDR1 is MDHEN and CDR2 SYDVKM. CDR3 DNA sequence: TGTGCCAGCAGCTATAATGAGCAGTTCTTC. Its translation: CASSYNEQFF. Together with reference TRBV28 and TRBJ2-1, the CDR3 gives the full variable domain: DVKVTQSSRYLVKRTGEKVFLECVQDMDHENMFWYRQDPGLGLRLIYFSYDVKMKEKGDIPEGYSVSREKKERFSLILESASTNQTSMYLCASSYNEQFFGPGTRLTVL.

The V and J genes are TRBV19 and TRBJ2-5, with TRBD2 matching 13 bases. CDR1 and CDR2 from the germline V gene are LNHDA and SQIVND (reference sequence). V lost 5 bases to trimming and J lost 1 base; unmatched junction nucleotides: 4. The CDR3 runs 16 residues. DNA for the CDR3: TGTGCCAGTAGTCCCCGACTAGCGGGGGGCCAAGAGACCCAGTACTTC. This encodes CASSPRLAGGQETQYF.

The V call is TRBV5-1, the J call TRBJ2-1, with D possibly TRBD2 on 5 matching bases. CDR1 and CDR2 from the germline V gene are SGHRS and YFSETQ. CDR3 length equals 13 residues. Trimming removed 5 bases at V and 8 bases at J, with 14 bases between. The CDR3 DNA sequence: TGCGCCAGCAGTGGGAGCGTTAGCGATGAGCAGTTCTTC. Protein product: CASSGSVSDEQFF.

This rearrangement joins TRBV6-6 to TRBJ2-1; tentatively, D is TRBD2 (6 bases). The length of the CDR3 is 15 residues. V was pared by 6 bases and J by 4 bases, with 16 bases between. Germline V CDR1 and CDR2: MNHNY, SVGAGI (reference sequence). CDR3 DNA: TGTGCCAGCAGCCCCGGGACTCGTACTTACAATGAGCAGTTCTTC. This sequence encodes CASSPGTRTYNEQFF.

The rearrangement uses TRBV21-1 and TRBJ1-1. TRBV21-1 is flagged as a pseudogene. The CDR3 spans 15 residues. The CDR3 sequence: CASSNPARVNTEAFF. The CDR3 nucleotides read TGTGCCAGCAGCAACCCCGCGAGGGTGAACACTGAAGCTTTCTTT.

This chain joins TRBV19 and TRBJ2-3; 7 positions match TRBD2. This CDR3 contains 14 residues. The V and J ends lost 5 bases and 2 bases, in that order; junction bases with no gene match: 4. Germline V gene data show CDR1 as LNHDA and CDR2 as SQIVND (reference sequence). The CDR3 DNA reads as TGTGCCAGTAGTCTAGCGGTGCTCACAGATACGCAGTATTTT. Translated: CASSLAVLTDTQYF.

CDR3 in amino acids: CASSSGALDLYEQYF. The CDR3 DNA follows: TGTGCCAGCAGTAGTGGGGCACTTGATCTCTACGAGCAGTACTTC. The rearrangement uses TRBV2 and TRBJ2-7; D possibly corresponds to TRBD1 (5 bases). Germline-derived CDR1 and CDR2 are SNHLY and FYNNEI. The CDR3 is 15 residues long. V lost 5 bases and J 3 bases, leaving 17 bases between the germline ends.

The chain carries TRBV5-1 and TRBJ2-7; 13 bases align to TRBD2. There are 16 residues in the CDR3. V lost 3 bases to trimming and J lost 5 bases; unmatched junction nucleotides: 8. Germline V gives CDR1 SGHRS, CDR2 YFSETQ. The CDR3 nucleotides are TGCGCCAGCAGCTCAAACACCGGGACTAGCGGGGACGAGCAGTACTTC. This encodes CASSSNTGTSGDEQYF.

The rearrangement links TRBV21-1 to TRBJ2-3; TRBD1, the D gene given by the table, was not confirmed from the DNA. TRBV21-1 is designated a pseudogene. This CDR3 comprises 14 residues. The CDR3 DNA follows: TGTGCCAGCAGCGCGTCGGACAGTCCAGATACGCAGTATTTT. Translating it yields CASSASDSPDTQYF.

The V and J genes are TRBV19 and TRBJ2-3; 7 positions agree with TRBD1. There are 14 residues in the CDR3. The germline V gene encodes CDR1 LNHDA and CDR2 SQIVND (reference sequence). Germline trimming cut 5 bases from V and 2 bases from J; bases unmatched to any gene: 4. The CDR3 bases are TGTGCCAGTAGTTTGGGACAGTACACAGATACGCAGTATTTT. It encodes CASSLGQYTDTQYF.

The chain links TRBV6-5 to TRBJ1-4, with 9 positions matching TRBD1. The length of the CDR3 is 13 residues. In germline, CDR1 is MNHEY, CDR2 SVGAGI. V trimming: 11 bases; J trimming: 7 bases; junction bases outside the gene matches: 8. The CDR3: CAASGQGSEKLFF. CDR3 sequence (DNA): TGTGCCGCCTCGGGACAGGGAAGTGAAAAACTGTTTTTT.

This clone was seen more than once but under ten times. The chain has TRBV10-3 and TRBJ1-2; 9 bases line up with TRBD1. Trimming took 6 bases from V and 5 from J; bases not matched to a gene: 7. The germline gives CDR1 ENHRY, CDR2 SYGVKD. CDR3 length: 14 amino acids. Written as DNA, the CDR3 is TGTGCCATCAGCCGGGACAGGGAGGGGTATGGCTACACCTTC. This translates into CAISRDREGYGYTF.

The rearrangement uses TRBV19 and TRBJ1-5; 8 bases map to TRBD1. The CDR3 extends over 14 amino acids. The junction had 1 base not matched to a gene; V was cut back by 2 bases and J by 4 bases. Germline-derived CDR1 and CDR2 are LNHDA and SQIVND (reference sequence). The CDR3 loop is CASSIQGANQPQHF. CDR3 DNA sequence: TGTGCCAGTAGTATACAGGGGGCGAATCAGCCCCAGCATTTT. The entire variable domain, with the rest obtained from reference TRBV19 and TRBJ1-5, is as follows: DGGITQSPKYLFRKEGQNVTLSCEQNLNHDAMYWYRQDPGQGLRLIYYSQIVNDFQKGDIAEGYSVSREKKESFPLTVTSAQKNPTAFYLCASSIQGANQPQHFGDGTRLSIL.

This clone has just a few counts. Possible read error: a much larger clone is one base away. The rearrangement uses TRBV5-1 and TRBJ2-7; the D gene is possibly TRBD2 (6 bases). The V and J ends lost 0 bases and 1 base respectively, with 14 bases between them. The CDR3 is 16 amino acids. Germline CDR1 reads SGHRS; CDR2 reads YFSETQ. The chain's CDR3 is CASSLGSGGLSYEQYF. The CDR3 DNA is TGCGCCAGCAGCTTGGGGTCAGGAGGGTTGTCCTACGAGCAGTACTTC.

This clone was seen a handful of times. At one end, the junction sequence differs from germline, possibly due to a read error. Here the CDR3 reads CASSQATGGAYGYTF. The CDR3 DNA sequence: TGCGCCAGCAGCCAAGCGACAGGGGGCGCCTATGGCTACACCTTC. The chain has TRBV7-2 and TRBJ1-2, with 10 bases aligning to TRBD1. Germline V lookup: CDR1 SGHTA, CDR2 FQGNSA. CDR3 length: 15 residues.

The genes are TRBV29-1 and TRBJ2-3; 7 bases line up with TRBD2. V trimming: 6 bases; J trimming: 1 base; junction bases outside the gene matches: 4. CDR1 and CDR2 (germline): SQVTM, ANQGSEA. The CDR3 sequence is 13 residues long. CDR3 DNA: TGCAGCGTAACTAGCGCCGGCACAGATACGCAGTATTTT. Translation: CSVTSAGTDTQYF.

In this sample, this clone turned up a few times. CDR3 nucleotides: TGTGCCATCAGTGACAGGACTTCCTACAATGAGCAGTTCTTC. Its translation: CAISDRTSYNEQFF. The chain combines TRBV10-3 with TRBJ2-1, with a tentative D call TRBD2 (5 bases). The CDR3 length is 14 residues. V was shortened by 3 bases and J by 1 base, with 7 bases between the two germline ends. Germline values: CDR1 ENHRY, CDR2 SYGVKD.

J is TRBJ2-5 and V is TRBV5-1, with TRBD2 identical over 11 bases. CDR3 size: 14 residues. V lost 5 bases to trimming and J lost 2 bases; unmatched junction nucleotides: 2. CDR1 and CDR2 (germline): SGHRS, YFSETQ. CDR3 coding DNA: TGCGCCAGCAGGCTAGCGGGGGGACAAGAGACCCAGTACTTC. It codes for CASRLAGGQETQYF.

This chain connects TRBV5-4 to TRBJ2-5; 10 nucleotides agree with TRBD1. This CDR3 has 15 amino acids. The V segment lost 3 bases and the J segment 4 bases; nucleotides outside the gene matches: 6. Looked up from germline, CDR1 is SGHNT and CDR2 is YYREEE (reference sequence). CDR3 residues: CASSSGQGISETQYF. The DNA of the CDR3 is TGTGCCAGCAGCTCGGGACAGGGGATATCAGAGACCCAGTACTTC.

Here the CDR3 DNA reads TGTGCCAGCAGCTTCCCCCGGGACAGATATGGCTACACCTTC. As protein: CASSFPRDRYGYTF. The genes are TRBV11-2 and TRBJ1-2, with 7 nucleotides matching TRBD1. The CDR3 runs to 14 residues. V gave up 3 bases and J gave up 5 bases; unmatched junction bases: 6. The germline CDR1 and CDR2 sequences are SGHAT and FQNNGV.

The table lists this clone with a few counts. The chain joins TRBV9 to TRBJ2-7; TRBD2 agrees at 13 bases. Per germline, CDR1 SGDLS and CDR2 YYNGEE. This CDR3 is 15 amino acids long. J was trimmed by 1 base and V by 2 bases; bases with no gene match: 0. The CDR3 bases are TGTGCCAGCAGCGTGGGACTAGCGGGGTCCTACGAGCAGTACTTC. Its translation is CASSVGLAGSYEQYF. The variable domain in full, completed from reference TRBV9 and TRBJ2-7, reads DSGVTQTPKHLITATGQRVTLRCSPRSGDLSVYWYQQSLDQGLQFLIQYYNGEERAKGNILERFSAQQFPDLHSELNLSSLELGDSALYFCASSVGLAGSYEQYFGPGTRLTVT.

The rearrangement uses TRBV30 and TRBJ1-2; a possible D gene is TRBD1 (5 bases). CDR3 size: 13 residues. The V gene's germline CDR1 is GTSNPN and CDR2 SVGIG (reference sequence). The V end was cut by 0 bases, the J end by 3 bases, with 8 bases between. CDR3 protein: CAWSVQVDYGYTF. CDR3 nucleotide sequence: TGTGCCTGGAGTGTACAGGTAGACTATGGCTACACCTTC.

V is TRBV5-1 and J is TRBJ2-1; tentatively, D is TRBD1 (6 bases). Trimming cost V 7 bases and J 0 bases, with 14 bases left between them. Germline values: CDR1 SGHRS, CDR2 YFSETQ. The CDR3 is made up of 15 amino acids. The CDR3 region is CASAGQPSSYNEQFF. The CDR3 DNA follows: TGCGCCAGCGCCGGACAGCCCAGCTCCTACAATGAGCAGTTCTTC. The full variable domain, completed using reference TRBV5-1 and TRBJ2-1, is KAGVTQTPRYLIKTRGQQVTLSCSPISGHRSVSWYQQTPGQGLQFLFEYFSETQRNKGNFPGRFSGRQFSNSRSEMNVSTLELGDSALYLCASAGQPSSYNEQFFGPGTRLTVL.

Written as DNA, the CDR3 is TGCGCCAGCCACCTCGGGGGGGCCGGAGGTGAGCAGTTCTTC. Amino acids: CASHLGGAGGEQFF. The chain is built from TRBV5-1 and TRBJ2-1; 8 nucleotides match TRBD2. The CDR3 is made up of 14 amino acids. Looked up from germline, CDR1 is SGHRS and CDR2 is YFSETQ. The J segment lost 9 bases and the V segment lost 7 bases, leaving 12 bases of the junction unmatched.

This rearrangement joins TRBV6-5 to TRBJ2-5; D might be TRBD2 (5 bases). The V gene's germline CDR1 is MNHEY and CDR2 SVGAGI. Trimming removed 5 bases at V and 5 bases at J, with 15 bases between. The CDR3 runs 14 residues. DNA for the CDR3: TGTGCCAGCAGTGACGCCGGGATTGTGGAGACCCAGTACTTC. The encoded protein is CASSDAGIVETQYF.

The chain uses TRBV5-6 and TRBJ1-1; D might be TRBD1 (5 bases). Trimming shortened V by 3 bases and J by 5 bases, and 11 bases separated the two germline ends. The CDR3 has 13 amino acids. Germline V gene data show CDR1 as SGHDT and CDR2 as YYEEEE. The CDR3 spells CASSYSGRTEAFF. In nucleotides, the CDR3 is TGTGCCAGCAGCTATTCAGGGAGGACTGAAGCTTTCTTT.

The CDR3 coding sequence is TGTGCCACGCGGGGGGACAGGGGATATGAGCAGTTCTTC. It translates to CATRGDRGYEQFF. The gene calls are TRBV4-2 and TRBJ2-1; TRBD1 aligns across 10 bases. The CDR3 length is 13 residues. V dropped 10 bases and J dropped 8; count of bases not matched to a gene: 8. Germline V CDR1 and CDR2: LGHNA, YNFKEQ.